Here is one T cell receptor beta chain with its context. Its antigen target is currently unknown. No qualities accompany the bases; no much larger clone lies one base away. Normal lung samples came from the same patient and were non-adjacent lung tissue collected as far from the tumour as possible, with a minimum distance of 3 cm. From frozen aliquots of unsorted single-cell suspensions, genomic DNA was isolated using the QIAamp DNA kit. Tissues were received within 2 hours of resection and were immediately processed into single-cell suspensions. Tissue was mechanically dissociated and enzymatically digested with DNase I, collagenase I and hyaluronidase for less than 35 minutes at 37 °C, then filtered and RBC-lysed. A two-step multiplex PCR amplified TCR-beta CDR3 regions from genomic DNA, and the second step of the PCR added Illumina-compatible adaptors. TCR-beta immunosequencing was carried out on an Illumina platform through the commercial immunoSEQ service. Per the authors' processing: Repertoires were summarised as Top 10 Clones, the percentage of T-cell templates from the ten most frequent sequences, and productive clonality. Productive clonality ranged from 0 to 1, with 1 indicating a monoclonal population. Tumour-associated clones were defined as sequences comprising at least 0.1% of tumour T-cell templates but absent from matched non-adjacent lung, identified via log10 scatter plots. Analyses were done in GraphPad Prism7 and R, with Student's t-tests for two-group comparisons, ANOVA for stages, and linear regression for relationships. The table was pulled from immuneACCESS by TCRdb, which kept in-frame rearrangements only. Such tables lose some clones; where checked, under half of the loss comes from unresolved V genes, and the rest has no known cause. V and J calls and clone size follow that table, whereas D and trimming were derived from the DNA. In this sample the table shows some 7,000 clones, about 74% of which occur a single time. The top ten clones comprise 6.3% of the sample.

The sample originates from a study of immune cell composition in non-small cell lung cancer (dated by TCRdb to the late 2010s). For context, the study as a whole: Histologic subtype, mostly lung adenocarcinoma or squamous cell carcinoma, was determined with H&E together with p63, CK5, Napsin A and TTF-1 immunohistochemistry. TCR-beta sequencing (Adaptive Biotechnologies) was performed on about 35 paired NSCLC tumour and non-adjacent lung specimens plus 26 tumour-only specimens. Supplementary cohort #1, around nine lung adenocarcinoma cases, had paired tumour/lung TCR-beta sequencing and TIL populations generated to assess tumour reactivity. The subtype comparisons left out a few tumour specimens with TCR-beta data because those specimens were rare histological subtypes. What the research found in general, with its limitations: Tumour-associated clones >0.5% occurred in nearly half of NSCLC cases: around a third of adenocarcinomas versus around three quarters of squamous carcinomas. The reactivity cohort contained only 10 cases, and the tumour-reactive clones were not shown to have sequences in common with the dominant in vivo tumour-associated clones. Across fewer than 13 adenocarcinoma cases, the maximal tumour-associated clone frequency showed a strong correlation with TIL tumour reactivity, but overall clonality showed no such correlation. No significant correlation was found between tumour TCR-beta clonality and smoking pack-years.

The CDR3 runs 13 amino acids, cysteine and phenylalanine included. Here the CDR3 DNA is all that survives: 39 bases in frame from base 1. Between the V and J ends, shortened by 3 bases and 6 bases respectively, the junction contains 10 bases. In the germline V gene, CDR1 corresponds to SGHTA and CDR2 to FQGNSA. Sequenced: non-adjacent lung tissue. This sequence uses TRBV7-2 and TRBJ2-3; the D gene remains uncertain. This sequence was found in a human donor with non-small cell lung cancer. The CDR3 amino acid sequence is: CASSLELSDTQYF. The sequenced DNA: TGTGCCAGCAGCTTGGAGTTGTCGGATACGCAGTATTTT.